This record covers a single T cell receptor beta chain. The antigen is unknown. Use of 60 Vbeta and 13 Jbeta primers characterized the PCR. The protocol was immunoSEQ multiplex PCR, while the TCRdb copy is restricted to in-frame clones and leaves out a portion. The top ten clones hold 6.3% of a sample with about 190,000 clones, around 86% of them seen once. The data stem from a study of cytomegalovirus exposure and HLA in healthy donors. Overall study results and limits: Investigators reported 164 TCR beta chains as tied to cytomegalovirus.

Germline V gives CDR1 SGHDT, CDR2 YYEEEE. CDR3 length equals 14 residues. Trimming took 0 bases from V and 4 from J; bases not matched to a gene: 0. The TCR originated in a man in his forties or fifties in good health and CMV-seropositive. The sample taken for sequencing was PBMCs. The chain employs TRBV5-6 and TRBJ2-2; 7 nucleotides align to TRBD2. CDR3 sequence reads: CASSLERGTGELFF. The CDR3 bases are TGTGCCAGCAGCTTGGAGCGGGGCACCGGGGAGCTGTTTTTT.